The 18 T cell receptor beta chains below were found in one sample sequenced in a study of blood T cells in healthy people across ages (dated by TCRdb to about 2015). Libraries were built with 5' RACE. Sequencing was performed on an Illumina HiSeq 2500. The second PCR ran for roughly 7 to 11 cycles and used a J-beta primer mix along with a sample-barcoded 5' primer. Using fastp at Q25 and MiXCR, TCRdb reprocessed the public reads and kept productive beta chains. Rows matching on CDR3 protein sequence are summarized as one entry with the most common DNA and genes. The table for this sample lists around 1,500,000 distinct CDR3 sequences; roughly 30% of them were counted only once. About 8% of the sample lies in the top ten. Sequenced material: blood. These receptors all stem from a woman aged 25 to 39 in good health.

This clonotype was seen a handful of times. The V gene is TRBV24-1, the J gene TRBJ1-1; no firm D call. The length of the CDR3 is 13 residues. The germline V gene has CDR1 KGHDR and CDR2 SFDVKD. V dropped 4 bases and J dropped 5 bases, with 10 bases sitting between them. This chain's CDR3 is CATSEAGRTEAFF. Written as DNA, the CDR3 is TGTGCCACCAGTGAGGCAGGTCGGACTGAAGCTTTCTTT.

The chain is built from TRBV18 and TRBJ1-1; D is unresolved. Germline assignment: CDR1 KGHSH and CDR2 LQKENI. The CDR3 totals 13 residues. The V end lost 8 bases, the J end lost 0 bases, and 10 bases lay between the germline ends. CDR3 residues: CASLDQLNTEAFF. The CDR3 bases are TGTGCCAGCCTGGACCAACTGAACACTGAAGCTTTCTTT.

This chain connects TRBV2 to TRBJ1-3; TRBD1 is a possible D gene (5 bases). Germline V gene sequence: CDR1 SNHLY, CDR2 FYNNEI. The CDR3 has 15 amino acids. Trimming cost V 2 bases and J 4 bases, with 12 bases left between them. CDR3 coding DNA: TGTGCCAGCAGTGAAATCGGGGCTTCGGGAAACACCATATATTTT. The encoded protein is CASSEIGASGNTIYF. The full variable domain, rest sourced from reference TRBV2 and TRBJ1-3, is EPEVTQTPSHQVTQMGQEVILRCVPISNHLYFYWYRQILGQKVEFLVSFYNNEISEKSEIFDDQFSVERPDGSNFTLKIRSTKLEDSAMYFCASSEIGASGNTIYFGEGSWLTVV.

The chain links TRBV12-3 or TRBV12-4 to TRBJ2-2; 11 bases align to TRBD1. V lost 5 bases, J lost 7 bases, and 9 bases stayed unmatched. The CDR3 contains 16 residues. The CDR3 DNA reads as TGTGCCAGCAGTCTGCGGACAGGGGGCGCGAACGGGGAGCTGTTTTTT. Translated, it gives CASSLRTGGANGELFF.

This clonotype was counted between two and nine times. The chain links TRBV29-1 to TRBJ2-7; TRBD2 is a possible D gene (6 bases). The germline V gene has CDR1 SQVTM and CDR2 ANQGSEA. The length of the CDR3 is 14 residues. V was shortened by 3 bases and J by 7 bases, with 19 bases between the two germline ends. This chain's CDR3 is CSVDVGQGGPEQYF. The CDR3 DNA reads TGCAGCGTTGACGTAGGGCAGGGAGGTCCGGAGCAGTACTTC.

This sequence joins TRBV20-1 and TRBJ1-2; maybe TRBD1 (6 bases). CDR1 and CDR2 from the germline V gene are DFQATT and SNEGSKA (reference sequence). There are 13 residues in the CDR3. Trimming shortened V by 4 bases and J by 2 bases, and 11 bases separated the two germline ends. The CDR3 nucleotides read TGCAGTGCTACCTCTCAGGGGAACTATGGCTACACCTTC. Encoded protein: CSATSQGNYGYTF.

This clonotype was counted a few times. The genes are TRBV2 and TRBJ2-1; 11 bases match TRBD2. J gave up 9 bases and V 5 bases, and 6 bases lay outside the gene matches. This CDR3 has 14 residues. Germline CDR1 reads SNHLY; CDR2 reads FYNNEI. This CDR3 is CASSLLAGESEQFF. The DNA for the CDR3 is TGTGCCAGCAGTTTACTAGCGGGGGAGAGTGAGCAGTTCTTC.

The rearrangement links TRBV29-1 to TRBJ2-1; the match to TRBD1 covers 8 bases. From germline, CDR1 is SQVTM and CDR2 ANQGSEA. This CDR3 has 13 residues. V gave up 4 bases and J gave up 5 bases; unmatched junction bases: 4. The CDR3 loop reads CSVVTGVDNEQFF. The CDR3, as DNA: TGCAGCGTTGTGACAGGGGTGGACAATGAGCAGTTCTTC.

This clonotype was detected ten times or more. The DNA for the CDR3 is TGCAGTGCTAGAGATCGGGTGCAGACTCCCGGCGAGCAGTACTTC. Amino acids: CSARDRVQTPGEQYF. The chain links TRBV20-1 to TRBJ2-7; no clear D gene. CDR1 DFQATT and CDR2 SNEGSKA come from the germline V gene (reference sequence). The CDR3 contains 15 residues. The germline V and J ends were trimmed by 0 bases and 6 bases, with 18 bases remaining between them.

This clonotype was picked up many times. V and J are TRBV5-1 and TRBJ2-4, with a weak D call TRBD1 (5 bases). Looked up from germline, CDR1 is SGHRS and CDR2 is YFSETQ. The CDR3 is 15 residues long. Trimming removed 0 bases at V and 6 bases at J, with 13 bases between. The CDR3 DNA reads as TGCGCCAGCAGCTTGGACCCTCAGGGTACAAACATTCAGTACTTC. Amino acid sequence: CASSLDPQGTNIQYF.

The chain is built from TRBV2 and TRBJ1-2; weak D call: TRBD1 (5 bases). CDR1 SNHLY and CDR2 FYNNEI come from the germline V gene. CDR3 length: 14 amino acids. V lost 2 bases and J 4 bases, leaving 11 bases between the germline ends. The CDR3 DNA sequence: TGTGCCAGCAGTGAACAGGAGGGACCCTATGGCTACACCTTC. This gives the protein CASSEQEGPYGYTF.

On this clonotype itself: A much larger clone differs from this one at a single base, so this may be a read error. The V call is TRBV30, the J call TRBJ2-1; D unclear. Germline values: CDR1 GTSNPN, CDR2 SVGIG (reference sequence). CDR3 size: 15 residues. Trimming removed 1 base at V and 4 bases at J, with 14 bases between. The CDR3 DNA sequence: TGTGCCTGGAGTGAAGGCGCTTCGATTTACAATGAGCAGTTCTTC. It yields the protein CAWSEGASIYNEQFF.

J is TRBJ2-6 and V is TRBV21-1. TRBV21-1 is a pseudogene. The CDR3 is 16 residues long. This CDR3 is CASSNFRGTGANVLTF. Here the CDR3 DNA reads TGTGCCAGCAGCAATTTTAGGGGCACTGGGGCCAACGTCCTGACTTTC.

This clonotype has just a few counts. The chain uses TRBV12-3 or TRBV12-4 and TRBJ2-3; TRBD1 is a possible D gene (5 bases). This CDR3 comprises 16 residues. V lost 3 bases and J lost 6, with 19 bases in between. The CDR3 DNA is TGTGCCAGCAGTTTCTCGCAGGGCCTACCTCGGGATACGCAGTATTTT. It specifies CASSFSQGLPRDTQYF.

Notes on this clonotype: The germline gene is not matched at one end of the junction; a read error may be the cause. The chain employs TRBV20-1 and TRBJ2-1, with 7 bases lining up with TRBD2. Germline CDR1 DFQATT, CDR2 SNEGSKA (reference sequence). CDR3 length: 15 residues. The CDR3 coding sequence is TGCAGTACTAGTATTTCCAGCGGGAACCCCAATGAGCAGTTCTTC. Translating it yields CSTSISSGNPNEQFF.

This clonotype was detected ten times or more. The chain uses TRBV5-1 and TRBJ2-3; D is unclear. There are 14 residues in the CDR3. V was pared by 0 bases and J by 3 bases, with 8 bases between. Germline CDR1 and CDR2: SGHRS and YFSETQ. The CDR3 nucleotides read TGCGCCAGCAGCTTGGTACTTGCGACAGATACGCAGTATTTT. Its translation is CASSLVLATDTQYF.

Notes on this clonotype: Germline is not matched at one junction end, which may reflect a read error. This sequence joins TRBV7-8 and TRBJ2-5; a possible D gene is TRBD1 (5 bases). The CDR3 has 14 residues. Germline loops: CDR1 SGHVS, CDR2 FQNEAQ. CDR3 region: CASSLEGQIETKYF. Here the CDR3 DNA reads TGTGCCAGCAGCTTAGAGGGGCAGATTGAGACCAAGTACTTC. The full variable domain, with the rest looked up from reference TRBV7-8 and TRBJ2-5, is GAGVSQSPRYKVAKRGQDVALRCDPISGHVSLFWYQQALGQGPEFLTYFQNEAQLDKSGLPSDRFFAERPEGSVSTLKIQRTQQEDSAVYLCASSLEGQIETKYFGPGTRLLVL.

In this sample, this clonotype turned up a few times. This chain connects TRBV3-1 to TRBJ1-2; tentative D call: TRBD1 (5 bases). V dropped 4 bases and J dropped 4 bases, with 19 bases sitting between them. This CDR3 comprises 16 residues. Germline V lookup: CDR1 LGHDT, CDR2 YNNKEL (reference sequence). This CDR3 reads CASSRSHGTDFYGYTF. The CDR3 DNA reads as TGTGCCAGCAGCCGGAGCCATGGGACGGACTTCTATGGCTACACCTTC. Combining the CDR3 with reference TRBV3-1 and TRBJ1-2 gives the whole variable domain DTAVSQTPKYLVTQMGNDKSIKCEQNLGHDTMYWYKQDSKKFLKIMFSYNNKELIINETVPNRFSPKSPDKAHLNLHINSLELGDSAVYFCASSRSHGTDFYGYTFGSGTRLTVV.